The 31 T cell receptor beta chains in this list originate from one sample, sequenced in a study of blood T cell repertoires in COVID-19. Profiling relied on immunoSEQ multiplex PCR, and the TCRdb table lists in-frame clones only, not all of them. The repertoire holds 200,000 to 250,000 clones, with 80% as singletons. Input material: PBMCs or T cells enriched from blood (not recorded which). The receptors here all came from a man between 25 and 39 years old with acute COVID-19.

The chain employs TRBV20-1 and TRBJ1-1; the match to TRBD1 covers 7 bases. The CDR3 length is 11 residues. Germline assignment: CDR1 DFQATT and CDR2 SNEGSKA (reference sequence). V lost 4 bases and J lost 7; bases outside the gene matches: 3. CDR3 protein: CSATTGLEAFF. The CDR3 bases are TGCAGTGCTACGACAGGGCTTGAAGCTTTCTTT.

There are a few counts of this clone. The V and J genes are TRBV7-2 and TRBJ1-5; D might be TRBD1 (6 bases). The CDR3 has 13 residues. The germline gives CDR1 SGHTA, CDR2 FQGNSA. The germline V and J ends were trimmed by 6 bases and 3 bases, with 9 bases remaining between them. This CDR3 is CASSRDNNQPQHF. The CDR3 nucleotides are TGTGCCAGCAGTAGGGACAACAATCAGCCCCAGCATTTT.

The V and J genes are TRBV12-3 or TRBV12-4 and TRBJ1-1; D call uncertain. The CDR3 totals 13 residues. V lost 3 bases and J lost 3, with 8 bases in between. The CDR3 spells CASSFGRYTEAFF. The CDR3, as DNA: TGTGCCAGCAGTTTTGGTCGGTACACTGAAGCTTTCTTT.

CDR3 in DNA: TGTGCCAGCAGTTCCCCGAGCGGGGGGGCCTACAATGAGCAGTTCTTC. This sequence encodes CASSSPSGGAYNEQFF. This sequence joins TRBV6-5 and TRBJ2-1; 10 bases are shared with TRBD2. The length of the CDR3 is 16 residues. In germline, CDR1 is MNHEY, CDR2 SVGAGI. V was clipped by 4 bases and J by 2 bases; unmatched bases: 5.

This chain joins TRBV30 and TRBJ1-2; D may be TRBD1 (5 bases). The germline V gene encodes CDR1 GTSNPN and CDR2 SVGIG (reference sequence). V was pared by 4 bases and J by 10 bases, with 16 bases between. The CDR3 spans 12 residues. CDR3 sequence (DNA): TGTGCCTGGATTTCCGACAGACCATACTACACCTTC. It encodes CAWISDRPYYTF.

V usage is TRBV15 and J usage is TRBJ1-5; 11 bases line up with TRBD1. The CDR3 loop spans 15 amino acids. CDR1 and CDR2 (germline): LNHNV, YYDKDF (reference sequence). With V trimmed by 3 bases and J by 3 bases, 1 base remained unmatched. The CDR3 DNA sequence: TGTGCCACCAGCAGGGACAGGGGGCCCAATCAGCCCCAGCATTTT. Amino acids: CATSRDRGPNQPQHF.

The gene calls are TRBV27 and TRBJ2-1; TRBD2 matches at 9 bases. CDR1 is MNHEY and CDR2 is SMNVEV in the germline V gene (reference sequence). This CDR3 region has 18 residues. Germline trimming cut 3 bases from V and 3 bases from J; bases unmatched to any gene: 12. The DNA of the CDR3 is TGTGCCAGCAGTTTCTACGGGGTAGCGGGGGCAGGCTACAATGAGCAGTTCTTC. This translates into CASSFYGVAGAGYNEQFF.

This rearrangement joins TRBV4-1 to TRBJ1-5; weak D call: TRBD1 (6 bases). V lost 0 bases to trimming and J lost 5 bases, with 17 bases between them. Germline loops: CDR1 MGHRA, CDR2 YSYEKL. The CDR3 is made up of 17 amino acids. The CDR3 DNA follows: TGCGCCAGCAGCCAAGAACCCCGGACAGAATACCATCAGCCCCAGCATTTT. Translation: CASSQEPRTEYHQPQHF.

In this sample, this clone turned up once. The chain combines TRBV20-1 with TRBJ2-3; no reliable D call. Trimming shortened V by 7 bases and J by 6 bases, and 8 bases separated the two germline ends. The germline gives CDR1 DFQATT, CDR2 SNEGSKA (reference sequence). The CDR3 spans 10 residues. The CDR3 sequence: CSGVEDTQYF. CDR3 DNA: TGCAGTGGAGTAGAGGATACGCAGTATTTT.

V gene TRBV9 combines with J gene TRBJ2-2; 10 nucleotides align to TRBD1. Germline CDR1 reads SGDLS; CDR2 reads YYNGEE. The CDR3 has 15 amino acids. V dropped 3 bases and J dropped 7; count of bases not matched to a gene: 6. In nucleotides, the CDR3 is TGTGCCAGCAGCGGACAGGGGGCGCAGGTCGGGGAGCTGTTTTTT. It translates to CASSGQGAQVGELFF.

CDR3 amino acids: CASQLGQGAYGYTF. The CDR3, as DNA: TGTGCCAGTCAACTCGGGCAGGGGGCCTATGGCTACACCTTC. The V and J genes are TRBV19 and TRBJ1-2, with 8 bases that match TRBD1. The CDR3 consists of 14 residues. Germline V lookup: CDR1 LNHDA, CDR2 SQIVND (reference sequence). J gave up 4 bases and V 8 bases, and 9 bases lay outside the gene matches.

This clone was counted between two and nine times. V gene TRBV4-1 combines with J gene TRBJ1-1, with D possibly matching TRBD1 (5 bases). V was trimmed by 2 bases and J by 3 bases, leaving 13 bases between them. Germline CDR1 MGHRA, CDR2 YSYEKL. The CDR3 consists of 15 residues. Here the CDR3 DNA reads TGCGCCAGCAGCCAACAAGACGGAGGGGACACTGAAGCTTTCTTT. It encodes CASSQQDGGDTEAFF.

The chain joins TRBV2 to TRBJ1-2; no reliable D call. V gave up 7 bases and J gave up 4 bases, with 10 bases separating them. CDR3 length: 12 residues. Per the germline V gene, CDR1 is SNHLY and CDR2 is FYNNEI. The CDR3 DNA sequence: TGTGCCAGCAAGGAGGAGTCCTATGGCTACACCTTC. Its protein product is CASKEESYGYTF.

The chain joins TRBV19 to TRBJ2-2; 14 bases fit TRBD2. The CDR3 sequence is 17 residues long. Germline CDR1 is LNHDA and CDR2 is SQIVND (reference sequence). Trimming took 6 bases from V and 4 from J; bases not matched to a gene: 7. The CDR3 sequence is CASRSGLAGAGTGELFF. The CDR3 nucleotides are TGTGCCAGTAGGTCGGGACTAGCGGGGGCGGGCACCGGGGAGCTGTTTTTT.

With regard to this clone: Other DNA sequences in this sample translate to the same CDR3. The chain joins TRBV11-2 to TRBJ2-7; D perhaps matches TRBD2 (7 bases). Trimming stripped 1 base from V and 3 bases from J, with 10 bases between. The CDR3 is 14 amino acids. Germline V gene lookup returns CDR1 SGHAT and CDR2 FQNNGV. DNA of the CDR3: TGTGCCAGCAGCTTAGGAGGGGGGGGCTACGAGCAGTACTTC. This codes for CASSLGGGGYEQYF.

V usage is TRBV27 and J usage is TRBJ2-6; 11 bases fit TRBD1. The CDR3 runs 19 residues. The germline V gene has CDR1 MNHEY and CDR2 SMNVEV (reference sequence). V was pared by 6 bases and J by 0 bases, with 10 bases of the junction left unmatched. The CDR3 spells CASRPPWGQGGSGANVLTF. The CDR3 coding sequence is TGTGCCAGCAGGCCCCCCTGGGGACAGGGGGGCTCTGGGGCCAACGTCCTGACTTTC.

Points on this clone: At one end the junction does not follow the germline gene, possibly because of a read error. The rearrangement uses TRBV9 and TRBJ1-3, with a tentative D call TRBD1 (6 bases). The V gene's germline CDR1 is SGDLS and CDR2 YYNGEE. The CDR3 has 15 residues. The CDR3 loop is CASSGMGGAGNTIYF. As DNA, the CDR3 is TGTGCCAGCAGCGGGATGGGGGGGGCTGGCAACACCATATATTTT.

The V and J genes are TRBV7-2 and TRBJ1-1; perhaps TRBD1 as D (6 bases). The germline V gene has CDR1 SGHTA and CDR2 FQGNSA. The CDR3 spans 13 residues. The V end was cut by 5 bases, the J end by 8 bases, with 15 bases between. In nucleotides, the CDR3 is TGTGCCAGCAGCGGTGATGGGGGCCTAGAAGCTTTCTTT. Translating it yields CASSGDGGLEAFF.

The chain links TRBV6-5 to TRBJ2-1; D not certain. The CDR3 is 14 residues long. The germline CDR1 and CDR2 sequences are MNHEY and SVGAGI. Trimming pared 0 bases from V and 10 bases from J, leaving 13 bases between. CDR3 loop: CASSYSKESGEQFF. CDR3 DNA sequence: TGTGCCAGCAGTTACTCGAAGGAATCCGGGGAGCAGTTCTTC.

The gene calls are TRBV11-2 and TRBJ1-2; 8 nucleotides match TRBD1. Germline V gene sequence: CDR1 SGHAT, CDR2 FQNNGV. The CDR3 sequence is 19 residues long. After removal of 5 bases from V and 3 bases from J, the junction contained 20 bases not matched to a gene. The CDR3 coding sequence is TGTGCCAGCAGCCCATTCATAACGTACAAGGACAGGGTAGACTATGGCTACACCTTC. This translates into CASSPFITYKDRVDYGYTF.

The chain uses TRBV14 and TRBJ1-1; 8 positions agree with TRBD1. CDR1 SGHDN and CDR2 FVKESK come from the germline V gene. With V trimmed by 1 base and J by 3 bases, 7 bases remained unmatched. This CDR3 region has 16 residues. This chain's CDR3 is CASSQAHGGQDTEAFF. As DNA, the CDR3 is TGTGCCAGCAGCCAAGCCCACGGGGGACAGGACACTGAAGCTTTCTTT.

J is TRBJ1-1 and V is TRBV6-5; D may be TRBD1 (5 bases). The CDR3 is made up of 15 amino acids. V was shortened by 7 bases and J by 1 base, with 16 bases between the two germline ends. Germline values: CDR1 MNHEY, CDR2 SVGAGI. The DNA for the CDR3 is TGTGCCAGCACCACAAATGGGGGGACGAACACTGAAGCTTTCTTT. As protein: CASTTNGGTNTEAFF.

A single count supports this clone. The rearrangement links TRBV6-1 to TRBJ1-5, with D unresolved. The CDR3 consists of 17 residues. The V and J ends lost 0 bases and 9 bases respectively, with 21 bases between them. Germline values: CDR1 MNHNS, CDR2 SASEGT. The CDR3 DNA sequence: TGTGCCAGCAGTGAAGCGCACCCTCCTGGCCGTGTCAGGCCCCAGCATTTT. As protein: CASSEAHPPGRVRPQHF.

This clone has only one observation. The rearrangement links TRBV6-4 to TRBJ2-1; 9 bases agree with TRBD2. There are 15 residues in the CDR3. V lost 3 bases and J lost 9; bases outside the gene matches: 9. Per germline, CDR1 MRHNA and CDR2 SNTAGT. CDR3 protein: CASSEEAGGLVEQFF. The DNA of the CDR3 is TGTGCCAGCAGTGAGGAGGCGGGGGGGCTCGTTGAGCAGTTCTTC.

The V and J genes are TRBV9 and TRBJ1-1; maybe TRBD1 (6 bases). Per germline, CDR1 SGDLS and CDR2 YYNGEE. V lost 0 bases, J lost 4 bases, and 16 bases lay in between. The CDR3 is 16 amino acids. DNA for the CDR3: TGTGCCAGCAGCGTAGAGGCTACAGGGTTGGGCACTGAAGCTTTCTTT. Amino acids: CASSVEATGLGTEAFF.

This clone was counted only a few times. The chain joins TRBV3-1 (or the pseudogene TRBV3-2) to TRBJ2-1; 8 bases map to TRBD2. V lost 3 bases, J lost 2 bases, and 3 bases stayed unmatched. The CDR3 extends over 15 amino acids. The germline CDR1 and CDR2 sequences are LGHDT and YNNKEL (reference sequence). The CDR3 bases are TGTGCCAGCAGCCAGGGGCGGGGGGCCTACAATGAGCAGTTCTTC. Its translation: CASSQGRGAYNEQFF.

The V call is TRBV28, the J call TRBJ1-1, with 7 bases aligning to TRBD1. The germline V gene has CDR1 MDHEN and CDR2 SYDVKM. V lost 2 bases and J lost 1; bases outside the gene matches: 4. The CDR3 is 15 amino acids. The CDR3 sequence: CASSLDRVQNTEAFF. CDR3 nucleotide sequence: TGTGCCAGCAGTTTAGACAGGGTTCAGAACACTGAAGCTTTCTTT.

The rearrangement links TRBV5-6 to TRBJ1-2; D ambiguous. The V and J ends lost 3 bases and 8 bases respectively, with 17 bases between them. Germline CDR1 is SGHDT and CDR2 is YYEEEE. The CDR3 loop spans 14 amino acids. The CDR3 reads CASSYTAGAGGYTF. CDR3 DNA sequence: TGTGCCAGCAGCTACACGGCAGGCGCAGGAGGCTACACCTTC.

V is TRBV5-1 and J is TRBJ2-3; 14 nucleotides line up with TRBD2. In germline, CDR1 is SGHRS, CDR2 YFSETQ. The J segment lost 5 bases and the V segment lost 3 bases, leaving 11 bases of the junction unmatched. This CDR3 comprises 18 residues. The CDR3 here is CASSSLTSGGAGGDTQYF. CDR3 coding DNA: TGCGCCAGCAGCTCTCTGACTAGCGGGGGGGCCGGAGGAGATACGCAGTATTTT.

The chain links TRBV29-1 to TRBJ1-4; 7 nucleotides line up with TRBD1. The CDR3 extends over 13 amino acids. V dropped 6 bases and J dropped 8; count of bases not matched to a gene: 9. Germline-derived CDR1 and CDR2 are SQVTM and ANQGSEA. The CDR3 is CSVPTGLGEKLFF. CDR3 in DNA: TGCAGCGTCCCGACAGGGTTAGGCGAAAAACTGTTTTTT.

This clone was detected only once. The chain is built from TRBV10-1 and TRBJ1-6; D gene ambiguous. The length of the CDR3 is 15 residues. Germline-derived CDR1 and CDR2 are WNHNN and SYGVQD (reference sequence). V gave up 0 bases and J gave up 9 bases, with 12 bases separating them. The CDR3 DNA sequence: TGCGCCAGCAGTGAGTCGGTGGGTTCTAGTTCACCCCTCCACTTT. Its translation is CASSESVGSSSPLHF.